A single sample gave rise to the 23 T cell receptor beta chains below, sequenced in a study of OX40 agonist ivuxolimab in advanced cancers. Profiling relied on immunoSEQ multiplex PCR, and the TCRdb table lists in-frame clones only, not all of them. The sample has around 61,000 clones, approximately 88% seen once. Source: CD4+ or CD8+ T cells sorted from blood, taken in a trial of the OX40 agonist ivuxolimab. The receptors stem from an adult with an advanced solid tumor such as melanoma, head and neck, liver or kidney cancer.

V usage is TRBV5-1 and J usage is TRBJ2-4; 11 bases map to TRBD2. This CDR3 region has 16 residues. V was pared by 4 bases and J by 5 bases, with 8 bases of the junction left unmatched. CDR1 is SGHRS, CDR2 YFSETQ, per germline. In nucleotides, the CDR3 is TGCGCCAGCAGCCACATAGCGGGGGGGCTCGAAAACATTCAGTACTTC. Translating it yields CASSHIAGGLENIQYF.

This chain uses TRBV6-1 with TRBJ1-4; 9 nucleotides agree with TRBD1. The ends lost 3 bases at V and 3 bases at J; junction bases unmatched: 2. The CDR3 is made up of 15 amino acids. Germline V CDR1 and CDR2: MNHNS, SASEGT. CDR3 nucleotide sequence: TGTGCCAGCAGTGATAGGACAGGGGCTAATGAAAAACTGTTTTTT. Its translation is CASSDRTGANEKLFF.

J is TRBJ1-4 and V is TRBV12-2. TRBV12-2 corresponds to a pseudogene. This CDR3 contains 11 residues. The CDR3 here is CASRPYEKLFF. The CDR3 region has the DNA TGTGCAAGTCGCCCGTATGAAAAACTGTTTTTT.

The chain's CDR3 is CASSLGLAGETQYF. The CDR3 nucleotides read TGTGCCAGCAGCTTGGGACTAGCGGGTGAGACCCAGTACTTC. The chain carries TRBV5-6 and TRBJ2-5, with 10 bases fitting TRBD2. CDR3 length: 14 amino acids. V was pared by 0 bases and J by 5 bases, with 1 base of the junction left unmatched. Looked up from germline, CDR1 is SGHDT and CDR2 is YYEEEE.

This clone has more than one count but fewer than ten. The rearrangement links TRBV30 to TRBJ2-3, with no clear D. Per the germline V gene, CDR1 is GTSNPN and CDR2 is SVGIG (reference sequence). The V and J ends lost 3 bases and 1 base respectively, with 8 bases between them. The CDR3 consists of 13 residues. CDR3 sequence (DNA): TGTGCCTGGAGCATAACAGGCACAGATACGCAGTATTTT. As protein: CAWSITGTDTQYF.

The chain joins TRBV30 to TRBJ2-1, with TRBD2 as a possible D gene (6 bases). The CDR3 covers 12 residues. Trimming removed 7 bases from V and 5 bases from J, with 12 bases in between. Germline CDR1 GTSNPN, CDR2 SVGIG (reference sequence). The DNA for the CDR3 is TGTGCCTCCGTCCGGGAGCACAATGAGCAGTTCTTC. Encoded protein: CASVREHNEQFF.

V is TRBV9 and J is TRBJ1-1, with 7 bases fitting TRBD1. CDR1 and CDR2 from the germline V gene are SGDLS and YYNGEE. The CDR3 runs 16 residues. Unmatched junction bases numbered 6, after V lost 0 bases and J lost 1 base. DNA of the CDR3: TGTGCCAGCAGCGTAGGAGTGACAGGGACGAACACTGAAGCTTTCTTT. Amino acids: CASSVGVTGTNTEAFF.

This chain links TRBV5-1 with TRBJ1-4, with D possibly matching TRBD1 (5 bases). Germline V lookup: CDR1 SGHRS, CDR2 YFSETQ. Trimming stripped 4 bases from V and 10 bases from J, with 17 bases between. The CDR3 runs to 14 residues. CDR3 bases: TGCGCCAGCAGCCCCGGGGGTTACCAGGGAAAACTGTTTTTT. Protein sequence: CASSPGGYQGKLFF.

The chain has TRBV30 and TRBJ1-1; 7 nucleotides line up with TRBD1. V shed 2 bases and J 11 bases; nucleotides not matched to a gene: 11. CDR1 and CDR2 from the germline V gene are GTSNPN and SVGIG (reference sequence). The CDR3 is 13 amino acids. The CDR3 loop is CAWSYQGGDRAFF. CDR3 nucleotides: TGTGCCTGGAGTTACCAGGGGGGGGATCGGGCTTTCTTT.

This chain joins TRBV7-2 and TRBJ1-6; D is possibly TRBD1 (6 bases). The CDR3 totals 14 residues. Looked up from germline, CDR1 is SGHTA and CDR2 is FQGNSA. Trimming pared 5 bases from V and 10 bases from J, leaving 15 bases between. CDR3 nucleotide sequence: TGTGCCAGCAGCCCCCGGGGGCGGGACTCACCCCTCCACTTT. Translating gives CASSPRGRDSPLHF. Together with reference TRBV7-2 and TRBJ1-6, the CDR3 gives the full variable domain: GAGVSQSPSNKVTEKGKDVELRCDPISGHTALYWYRQSLGQGLEFLIYFQGNSAPDKSGLPSDRFSAERTGGSVSTLTIQRTQQEDSAVYLCASSPRGRDSPLHFGNGTRLTVT.

This chain links TRBV5-1 with TRBJ1-1, with D possibly being TRBD1 (6 bases). V was clipped by 0 bases and J by 0 bases, with 6 bases between them. Germline assignment: CDR1 SGHRS and CDR2 YFSETQ. There are 14 residues in the CDR3. CDR3 in amino acids: CASSLDRVNTEAFF. CDR3 DNA sequence: TGCGCCAGCAGCTTGGACAGGGTGAACACTGAAGCTTTCTTT.

The gene calls are TRBV18 and TRBJ2-7; TRBD1 agrees at 7 bases. CDR1 is KGHSH, CDR2 LQKENI, per germline. CDR3 size: 14 residues. The V segment lost 4 bases and the J segment 3 bases; nucleotides outside the gene matches: 6. DNA of the CDR3: TGTGCCAGCTCACTCGGGACAGACTACTACGAGCAGTACTTC. It specifies CASSLGTDYYEQYF.

This sequence joins TRBV18 and TRBJ2-3; a possible D gene is TRBD2 (6 bases). The CDR3 consists of 18 residues. CDR1 is KGHSH, CDR2 LQKENI, per germline. V lost 0 bases and J lost 0, with 16 bases in between. The DNA of the CDR3 is TGTGCCAGCTCACCACCGAATCGGGGGACCCTTAGCACAGATACGCAGTATTTT. Protein product: CASSPPNRGTLSTDTQYF.

The V call is TRBV7-2, the J call TRBJ2-3, with D hard to call. This CDR3 has 12 amino acids. Germline assignment: CDR1 SGHTA and CDR2 FQGNSA. V gave up 1 base and J gave up 9 bases, with 8 bases separating them. The CDR3 coding sequence is TGTGCCAGCAGCTTAGGGCAGGCCACGCAGTATTTT. Amino acids: CASSLGQATQYF.

This clone was observed a handful of times. The rearrangement uses TRBV10-2 and TRBJ1-6, with a tentative D call TRBD1 (5 bases). V was shortened by 10 bases and J by 7 bases, with 17 bases between the two germline ends. The germline V gene encodes CDR1 WSHSY and CDR2 SAAADI. There are 14 residues in the CDR3. The CDR3 region has the DNA TGCGCCACGCGCGACACGGGGCCCAATTCACCCCTCCACTTT. This gives the protein CATRDTGPNSPLHF.

The CDR3 spells CASRPGQGSPQFF. The CDR3 DNA reads TGTGCCAGCAGGCCGGGACAGGGTTCCCCACAGTTCTTC. The gene calls are TRBV6-1 and TRBJ2-1, with 9 bases matching TRBD1. Germline V gene lookup returns CDR1 MNHNS and CDR2 SASEGT. The CDR3 runs 13 residues. With 6 bases clipped from V and 13 bases from J, the junction kept 10 bases outside the gene matches.

J is TRBJ2-3 and V is TRBV6-5; unclear D gene. The CDR3 is made up of 13 amino acids. V lost 6 bases and J lost 2, with 9 bases in between. Germline values: CDR1 MNHEY, CDR2 SVGAGI. The CDR3 protein is CASSHLDTDTQYF. Written as DNA, the CDR3 is TGTGCCAGCAGCCATCTAGACACAGATACGCAGTATTTT.

CDR3 in amino acids: CASRGGGLQETQYF. Here the CDR3 DNA reads TGTGCCAGCCGGGGTGGCGGGCTACAAGAGACCCAGTACTTC. The chain carries TRBV11-3 and TRBJ2-5; D is possibly TRBD2 (5 bases). The CDR3 sequence is 14 residues long. Looked up from germline, CDR1 is SGHNT and CDR2 is YENEEA. The ends were cut back, 8 bases at V and 2 bases at J, with 15 bases in the middle. Filled out from reference TRBV11-3 and TRBJ2-5, the complete variable domain reads EAGVVQSPRYKIIEKKQPVAFWCNPISGHNTLYWYLQNLGQGPELLIRYENEEAVDDSQLPKDRFSAERLKGVDSTLKIQPAELGDSAVYLCASRGGGLQETQYFGPGTRLLVL.

V gene TRBV6-5 combines with J gene TRBJ1-1; 7 bases are a match to TRBD1. Germline-derived CDR1 and CDR2 are MNHEY and SVGAGI. V lost 6 bases and J lost 11; bases outside the gene matches: 9. The CDR3 extends over 12 amino acids. The CDR3 protein is CASSTGAREAFF. The CDR3, as DNA: TGTGCCAGCAGCACAGGGGCGAGAGAGGCTTTCTTT.

This rearrangement joins TRBV9 to TRBJ2-1, with 9 bases fitting TRBD2. Trimming at V came to 0 bases and at J to 5 bases, leaving 6 bases not matched to a gene. This CDR3 comprises 16 residues. The V gene's germline CDR1 is SGDLS and CDR2 YYNGEE. The CDR3 sequence is CASSVGPGLANNEQFF. CDR3 in DNA: TGTGCCAGCAGCGTAGGGCCGGGACTAGCAAACAATGAGCAGTTCTTC.

The table lists this clone with a few counts. This rearrangement joins TRBV7-9 to TRBJ1-4, with TRBD1 matching over 7 bases. Trimming removed 5 bases from V and 8 bases from J; junction bases left unmatched: 11. The CDR3 has 15 residues. Germline lookup yields CDR1 SEHNR and CDR2 FQNEAQ (reference sequence). This CDR3 reads CASSHQGVDREKLFF. CDR3 in DNA: TGTGCCAGCAGCCACCAGGGGGTTGATCGAGAAAAACTGTTTTTT.

CDR3 sequence (DNA): TGTGCCAGCAGTTTACGCTATAACGGGGGGGCAGGGGAGACCCAGTACTTC. Translation gives CASSLRYNGGAGETQYF. V gene TRBV27 combines with J gene TRBJ2-5; the match to TRBD2 covers 8 bases. The junction had 13 bases not matched to a gene; V was cut back by 2 bases and J by 5 bases. In germline, CDR1 is MNHEY, CDR2 SMNVEV (reference sequence). CDR3 length equals 17 residues.

The CDR3 here is CASSTGGHPAAYTF. CDR3 DNA: TGTGCCAGCAGCACAGGCGGTCACCCCGCGGCCTACACCTTC. This chain links TRBV9 with TRBJ1-2; D possibly corresponds to TRBD1 (5 bases). The germline V and J ends were trimmed by 4 bases and 10 bases, with 20 bases remaining between them. Germline V gene lookup returns CDR1 SGDLS and CDR2 YYNGEE. The CDR3 totals 14 residues.